The 23 T cell receptor beta chains below all came from one sample that was sequenced in a study of liver allograft versus peripheral blood T cells. Study background: Intrahepatic T cell receptor repertoires from transplanted livers were compared against repertoires in recipients' peripheral blood.

TCRdb used MiXCR to reprocess the reads, holding one entry per CDR3 protein. The table lists 15,000 to 20,000 distinct CDR3 sequences, around a fifth of them singletons. These receptors all stem from a human patient who had a liver transplant. Some of these T cells may belong to the graft donor.

This clonotype qualifies as medium-sized. The J gene is TRBJ2-4, the V gene TRBV6-1, with D possibly being TRBD1 (5 bases). V was pared by 8 bases and J by 8 bases, with 19 bases between. This CDR3 has 14 residues. The germline gives CDR1 MNHNS, CDR2 SASEGT. For the CDR3, the DNA is TGTGCCAGCGCTCAGGACACGGTGGGTGACATTCAGTACTTC. Translating gives CASAQDTVGDIQYF.

V usage is TRBV10-3 and J usage is TRBJ2-3; D is ambiguous. From germline, CDR1 is ENHRY and CDR2 SYGVKD. V lost 0 bases and J 6 bases, leaving 1 base between the germline ends. The CDR3 consists of 11 residues. CDR3 nucleotide sequence: TGTGCCATCAGTGAGTCGGATACGCAGTATTTT. Its protein product is CAISESDTQYF.

In this sample, this clonotype turned up a few times. This chain links TRBV7-2 with TRBJ2-7; 9 nucleotides agree with TRBD2. The ends lost 7 bases at V and 3 bases at J; junction bases unmatched: 10. Germline-derived CDR1 and CDR2 are SGHTA and FQGNSA. There are 15 residues in the CDR3. CDR3 sequence reads: CASTPDSGSIYEQYF. Here the CDR3 DNA reads TGTGCCAGCACCCCGGATAGCGGGAGTATCTACGAGCAGTACTTC.

This clonotype was detected only a few times. This chain connects TRBV6-1 to TRBJ1-1; 9 bases agree with TRBD1. The germline V gene encodes CDR1 MNHNS and CDR2 SASEGT. CDR3 length equals 16 residues. V was clipped by 8 bases and J by 4 bases; unmatched bases: 14. The CDR3 loop reads CASERQGVGIVTEAFF. Written as DNA, the CDR3 is TGTGCCAGCGAACGACAGGGGGTGGGGATCGTCACTGAAGCTTTCTTT.

The rearrangement uses TRBV10-3 and TRBJ2-7; perhaps TRBD2 as D (7 bases). Germline V gene data show CDR1 as ENHRY and CDR2 as SYGVKD. The germline V and J ends were trimmed by 2 bases and 3 bases, with 23 bases remaining between them. This CDR3 contains 18 residues. Here the CDR3 DNA reads TGTGCCATCAGTGAGACCGGGGGGCAGGGAAGGAAAATCTACGAGCAGTACTTC. Protein product: CAISETGGQGRKIYEQYF.

This chain links TRBV28 with TRBJ1-4; 9 bases are shared with TRBD1. CDR3 length: 14 amino acids. The V gene's germline CDR1 is MDHEN and CDR2 SYDVKM. V lost 5 bases to trimming and J lost 6 bases; unmatched junction nucleotides: 4. CDR3 sequence (DNA): TGTGCCAGCAGTCGGACAGGGGAACATGAAAAACTGTTTTTT. Amino acids: CASSRTGEHEKLFF.

Only a few counts were recorded for this clonotype. This sequence joins TRBV10-3 and TRBJ1-3; D gene unclear. CDR3 length: 16 residues. The ends were cut back, 0 bases at V and 0 bases at J, with 9 bases in the middle. Germline lookup yields CDR1 ENHRY and CDR2 SYGVKD. The CDR3 region is CAISESPPSSGNTIYF. The CDR3 DNA sequence: TGTGCCATCAGTGAGTCTCCGCCGAGCTCTGGAAACACCATATATTTT.

This clonotype is classed as medium-sized (0.01 to 0.1%). This sequence joins TRBV19 and TRBJ2-1; 10 bases fit TRBD1. CDR1 LNHDA and CDR2 SQIVND come from the germline V gene (reference sequence). V lost 1 base and J lost 7; bases outside the gene matches: 7. The CDR3 extends over 16 amino acids. The CDR3 here is CASSIVGTGDGNEQFF. CDR3 in DNA: TGTGCCAGTAGTATAGTAGGGACAGGGGACGGTAATGAGCAGTTCTTC.

This clonotype has at least ten counts. The chain carries TRBV6-6 and TRBJ2-7; the match to TRBD1 covers 7 bases. Losses at the gene ends were 2 bases for V and 6 bases for J; bases not matched to a gene: 7. CDR3 length equals 14 residues. Germline CDR1 and CDR2: MNHNY and SVGAGI (reference sequence). The CDR3 DNA reads TGTGCCAGCAGTTACCGACAGGGACAAGGCGAGCAGTACTTC. This gives the protein CASSYRQGQGEQYF.

There are many counts of this clonotype. In DNA, the CDR3 is TGTGCCAGCAGGGACATCAATCAGCCCCAGCATTTT. It is translated as CASRDINQPQHF. This chain links TRBV6-2 or TRBV6-3 with TRBJ1-5; maybe TRBD1 (5 bases). The germline V gene encodes CDR1 MNHEY and CDR2 SVGEGT. This CDR3 region has 12 residues. The germline V and J ends were trimmed by 6 bases and 3 bases, with 6 bases remaining between them.

By sample share, this clonotype is medium-sized. J is TRBJ1-2 and V is TRBV29-1, with a possible D match to TRBD1 (5 bases). Between the trimmed V and J ends, which lost 6 bases and 6 bases, there was a span of 29 bases. CDR3 length equals 17 residues. CDR1 is SQVTM and CDR2 is ANQGSEA in the germline V gene. DNA of the CDR3: TGCAGCGTAAAGACCTCGGGACGGGATTACGAGTCGGATGGCTACACCTTC. Translation gives CSVKTSGRDYESDGYTF.

This clonotype was counted between two and nine times. The rearrangement uses TRBV20-1 and TRBJ2-3; D is uncertain. Germline CDR1 reads DFQATT; CDR2 reads SNEGSKA (reference sequence). V lost 2 bases to trimming and J lost 4 bases, with 10 bases between them. The CDR3 consists of 13 residues. The CDR3 DNA reads TGCAGTGCTAGACCCGAGTGGGCAGATACGCAGTATTTT. Translating gives CSARPEWADTQYF.

This clonotype showed up many times. The chain employs TRBV6-1 and TRBJ2-5; no firm D call. The CDR3 loop spans 12 amino acids. V gave up 5 bases and J gave up 5 bases, with 9 bases separating them. CDR1 is MNHNS, CDR2 SASEGT, per germline. For the CDR3, the DNA is TGTGCCAGCAGTCCCGAACAGGAGACCCAGTACTTC. Translation: CASSPEQETQYF.

In this sample, this clonotype turned up many times. The chain uses TRBV6-6 and TRBJ1-5; the D gene is possibly TRBD1 (5 bases). Germline V gene data show CDR1 as MNHNY and CDR2 as SVGAGI (reference sequence). The CDR3 runs to 14 residues. Trimming stripped 6 bases from V and 4 bases from J, with 13 bases between. CDR3 in amino acids: CASSSGTLNQPQHF. For the CDR3, the DNA is TGTGCCAGCAGCTCCGGGACCCTTAATCAGCCCCAGCATTTT.

This clonotype was seen ten or more times. The V and J genes are TRBV19 and TRBJ1-2, with 11 bases aligning to TRBD1. The CDR3 is made up of 14 amino acids. Germline lookup yields CDR1 LNHDA and CDR2 SQIVND (reference sequence). V trimming: 3 bases; J trimming: 8 bases; junction bases outside the gene matches: 5. CDR3 residues: CASSIGQGAHGYTF. The DNA of the CDR3 is TGTGCCAGTAGTATTGGACAGGGGGCTCACGGCTACACCTTC.

The rearrangement joins TRBV12-3 or TRBV12-4 to TRBJ1-2; TRBD1 matches 7 bases. There are 14 residues in the CDR3. V trimming: 5 bases; J trimming: 3 bases; junction bases outside the gene matches: 6. In nucleotides, the CDR3 is TGTGCCAGCAGTCACACAGGGGTTCACTATGGCTACACCTTC. Its protein is CASSHTGVHYGYTF.

By proportion, this clonotype is medium-sized. The chain combines TRBV29-1 with TRBJ1-1; D possibly corresponds to TRBD1 (5 bases). With 4 bases removed from V and 3 bases from J, the gap between germline ends came to 12 bases. CDR1 and CDR2 (germline): SQVTM, ANQGSEA. The CDR3 contains 13 residues. CDR3 in DNA: TGCAGCGTTGCTCGCTTAGGGGACACTGAAGCTTTCTTT. It yields the protein CSVARLGDTEAFF.

This clonotype was recorded a few times. V gene TRBV27 combines with J gene TRBJ2-1; 7 positions agree with TRBD1. The CDR3 runs to 14 residues. Germline-derived CDR1 and CDR2 are MNHEY and SMNVEV (reference sequence). Trimming removed 5 bases from V and 6 bases from J; junction bases left unmatched: 7. The chain's CDR3 is CASSPRGQPNEQFF. CDR3 nucleotide sequence: TGTGCCAGCAGTCCCCGGGGACAGCCCAATGAGCAGTTCTTC.

This clonotype was seen more than once but under ten times. The V and J genes are TRBV14 and TRBJ2-6; D is undetermined. Trimming shortened V by 4 bases and J by 3 bases, and 4 bases separated the two germline ends. Germline-derived CDR1 and CDR2 are SGHDN and FVKESK. The CDR3 spans 13 residues. CDR3 nucleotide sequence: TGTGCCAGCAGCCGTAATGGGGCCAACGTCCTGACTTTC. This translates into CASSRNGANVLTF.

This clonotype was observed a few times. This chain connects TRBV5-4 to TRBJ2-3; the match to TRBD1 covers 7 bases. V lost 0 bases, J lost 10 bases, and 8 bases stayed unmatched. The CDR3 consists of 14 residues. The germline gives CDR1 SGHNT, CDR2 YYREEE (reference sequence). The DNA for the CDR3 is TGTGCCAGCAGCTTGGGCAACAGGGGCTTGGCGCAGTATTTT. Protein product: CASSLGNRGLAQYF.

This clonotype was counted only a few times. The chain links TRBV5-6 to TRBJ2-5; possibly TRBD2 for D (5 bases). The CDR3 contains 14 residues. Trimming left V 2 bases short and J 4 bases short, with 12 bases between. CDR1 is SGHDT, CDR2 YYEEEE, per germline. The CDR3: CASSLLERGETQYF. As DNA, the CDR3 is TGTGCCAGCAGCTTACTAGAAAGAGGAGAGACCCAGTACTTC.

This clonotype was seen more than once but under ten times. The genes are TRBV11-2 and TRBJ1-1, with D tentatively TRBD1 (5 bases). Trimming removed 3 bases from V and 1 base from J, with 6 bases in between. CDR1 and CDR2 (germline): SGHAT, FQNNGV. The CDR3 spans 13 residues. In nucleotides, the CDR3 is TGTGCCAGCAGCTTTCAGGGGAACACTGAAGCTTTCTTT. Translated, it gives CASSFQGNTEAFF.

This clonotype was seen many times. The chain joins TRBV7-2 to TRBJ2-3, with 10 bases identical to TRBD2. The CDR3 covers 14 residues. The V gene's germline CDR1 is SGHTA and CDR2 FQGNSA. J was trimmed by 6 bases and V by 5 bases; bases with no gene match: 5. CDR3 DNA: TGTGCCAGCAGCACAGCAGCGGGAGGGGATACGCAGTATTTT. Residues: CASSTAAGGDTQYF.